This is a list of T cell receptor beta chains from one sample in a study of blood T cell repertoires in COVID-19. Using immunoSEQ multiplex PCR, the repertoire was profiled, and TCRdb retains in-frame clones only, with some absent. This sample has 210,000 or so clones, with more than 70% found just once. Sequences were obtained from peripheral blood. The receptors originated from a man over 45 with active or convalescent COVID-19. CDR3s include the opening cysteine and the closing phenylalanine or tryptophan.

TRBJ2-7 TRBV18 CASSPRRVSAYEQYF
TRBJ1-2 TRBV28 CASSSQGPYGYTF
TRBJ2-3 TRBV5-4 CASSPSGGSTDTQYF
TRBJ1-2 TRBV28 CASSLVANYGYTF
TRBJ2-5 TRBV4-1 CASSRSPGDMAETQYF
TRBJ2-2 TRBV4-1 CASSTDATSANTGELFF
TRBJ1-2 TRBV11-2 CASSPGTGEYGYTF
TRBJ1-5 TRBV19 CASSMEGNSNQPQHF
TRBJ2-1 TRBV14 CASSPGTGKNNEQFF
TRBJ2-5 TRBV5-4 CASSLNGLAQETQYF
TRBJ2-5 TRBV7-3 CASSLTDSGTQYF
TRBJ2-7 TRBV5-1 CASSPDRDMAEQYF
TRBJ2-1 TRBV10-3 CASEAESSYNEQFF
TRBJ1-3 TRBV7-2 CASSPRLISGNTIYF
TRBJ1-3 TRBV7-9 CASSPLAPGNTIYF
TRBJ2-3 TRBV19 CASSTGTSGTDTQYF
TRBJ2-1 TRBV28 CASSSLAGGPNEQFF
TRBJ1-1 TRBV5-1 CASSLALITGVDTEAFF
TRBJ2-7 TRBV3-1/TRBV3-2 CASSQDNNYEQYF
TRBJ1-4 TRBV2 CASSERRYTNEKLFF
TRBJ2-1 TRBV6-2/TRBV6-3 CASSFDSGTEQFF
TRBJ1-2 TRBV6-5 CASSYSEIQNYGYTF
TRBJ1-5 TRBV19 CASSIGRTDNSNQPQHF